The rows below give T cell receptor beta chains drawn from one sample of a study of OX40 agonist ivuxolimab in advanced cancers. Libraries were prepared by immunoSEQ multiplex PCR; TCRdb keeps only in-frame clonotypes and omits some of them. Of around 100,000 clones in the sample, 90% were seen once. Sequencing was performed on CD4+ or CD8+ T cells sorted from blood, taken in a trial of the OX40 agonist ivuxolimab. These receptors all come from an adult with an advanced solid tumor such as melanoma, head and neck, liver or kidney cancer. Both conserved end residues are part of each CDR3. Some rows mark clone size as missing; the rest say once, few, many or name a class of expanded clone.

TRBJ2-7	11	TRBV10-3	NA	CAIRELAEQYF
TRBJ1-1	16	TRBV28	NA	CASSLERKGENTEAFF
TRBJ2-1	14	TRBV7-2	once	CASSFSGIYNEQFF
TRBJ2-2	17	TRBV27	once	CASSSLPHSGNTGELFF
TRBJ2-1	11	TRBV11-2	few	CASSPADEQFF
TRBJ1-5	15	TRBV19	NA	CASSIDDEGALAQHF
TRBJ1-5	13	TRBV18	NA	CASSPGNGQPQHF
TRBJ1-2	14	TRBV9	NA	CASSALDGGYGYTF
TRBJ2-5	16	TRBV4-2	once	CASSPQIGGLQETQYF
TRBJ2-3	15	TRBV7-2	NA	CASSFGSFMADTQYF
TRBJ1-4	16	TRBV13	NA	CASSSLPGTVNEKLFF
TRBJ1-1	13	TRBV7-2	NA	CASSSYRGREAFF
TRBJ2-7	15	TRBV15	NA	CATSRTQVGFYEQYF
TRBJ2-7	13	TRBV18	NA	CASSPASTYEQYF
TRBJ2-3	16	TRBV5-1	NA	CASSLFERGNTDTQYF
TRBJ2-1	16	TRBV14	NA	CASSSLGTSGINEQFF
TRBJ2-7	15	TRBV2	NA	CASSEGGRYPYEQYF
TRBJ1-5	14	TRBV5-5	NA	CASSESRGNQPQHF
TRBJ2-3	16	TRBV6-1	few	CASSASGTSGRYTQYF
TRBJ2-2	15	TRBV6-6	NA	CASNLAGGNTGELFF
TRBJ2-6	18	TRBV11-2	NA	CASSLEAALHSGANVLTF
TRBJ2-3	18	TRBV7-2	NA	CASSFGLAGGLSTDTQYF
TRBJ1-4	14	TRBV5-1	NA	CASSLVAGSEKLFF
TRBJ2-7	14	TRBV7-2	once	CASSPGLAGNEQYF
TRBJ2-5	20	TRBV28	NA	CASSGSAGLAGGGFGETQYF
TRBJ2-1	14	TRBV14	NA	CASSARDYYNEQFF
TRBJ2-7	15	TRBV18	once	CASSLRQGAFYEQYF
TRBJ1-6	15	TRBV28	NA	CASAPVDRQSSTFHF
TRBJ2-7	15	TRBV7-8	NA	CASSLTGAPSYEQYF
TRBJ2-5	14	TRBV7-2	NA	CASSPEPSQETQYF
TRBJ2-3	16	TRBV27	once	CASSSPGRVGSDTQYF
TRBJ2-1	18	TRBV7-2	NA	CASSPRRLAGGIYNEQFF
TRBJ1-1	12	TRBV29-1	NA	CSVSWGRTEAFF
TRBJ2-6	17	TRBV28	once	CASTRTGDISGANVLTF
TRBJ2-7	13	TRBV28	NA	CASSNTQGFEQYF
TRBJ2-1	12	TRBV6-5	NA	CASSYLGGEQFF
TRBJ2-3	16	TRBV6-5	NA	CASSYVQGGSTDTQYF
TRBJ1-2	14	TRBV28	NA	CASSLDPTYYGYTF
TRBJ1-2	13	TRBV28	NA	CASSRTGPNGYTF
TRBJ1-5	15	TRBV6-1	NA	CASSVVAGANQPQHF
TRBJ2-5	14	TRBV18	NA	CASSPRTGQETQYF